The clone carrying this TCR beta chain occurred a few times. These data come from a study of early T cells in non-severe SARS-CoV-2 infection. Study-wide context: Unsorted whole-blood RNA was sequenced in bulk, leaving chains unpaired.

Unique molecular identifiers were affixed to single, distinct cDNA molecules. Via MiXCR, TCRdb re-called the 5' RACE reads, giving one row per CDR3 protein. This sample has 60,000 to 65,000 distinct CDR3 sequences, with almost 9% found just once. This TCR was recovered from an adult who was a healthcare worker with PCR-confirmed SARS-CoV-2 infection or an uninfected control (not recorded which). This specimen was whole blood, taken at baseline.

CDR3: CASSLVLRNIQYF. As DNA, the CDR3 is TGTGCCAGCAGCTTAGTTCTGAGAAACATTCAGTACTTC. This chain links TRBV7-2 with TRBJ2-4; D not resolved. The V gene lost 1 base and the J gene lost 6 bases, with 7 bases spanning the gap. CDR3 size: 13 residues. Germline CDR1 reads SGHTA; CDR2 reads FQGNSA.